The entry below gives a single TCR beta chain sequence along with its context. The sample originates from a study of T cells in Graves' hyperthyroidism and ophthalmopathy. The sample, blood from the first hyperthyroidism diagnosis, precedes any ophthalmopathy symptoms. The source material, RNA transcripts, was used to amplify TCR beta CDR3 regions. A first-round RT-PCR of the TCR CDR3 used the HTBI primer set. TCRdb processed the multiplex PCR reads anew with MiXCR; each CDR3 protein has one entry. The table shows 250,000 or so distinct CDR3 sequences, with about 16% occurring only once. This CDR3 has 15 residues. V was cut by 3 bases and J by 8 bases, with 19 bases left in between. Germline V CDR1 and CDR2: LNHDA, SQIVND (reference sequence).

This chain connects TRBV19 to TRBJ1-2; D gene uncertain. The receptor was isolated from a woman aged 45-65 years with Graves' hyperthyroidism that later progressed to Graves' ophthalmopathy. The source material was blood. CDR3 residues: CASSMPNLGNGGYTF. CDR3 DNA: TGTGCCAGTAGTATGCCTAATTTGGGAAACGGCGGCTACACCTTC.